This T cell receptor (beta chain) was sequenced in a study of cytomegalovirus exposure and HLA in healthy donors. Study-wide points: Overall, about 160 TCR beta chains were annotated as cytomegalovirus-associated. Rarity marked most TCR sequences, yet some public TCRs occurred in many donors.

As concerns this clone: Its antigen is currently unknown.

TCRdb's table, derived via immunoSEQ multiplex PCR, lists solely in-frame clones and lacks some. The table includes approximately 190,000 clones, roughly 84% detected once. Germline V gene lookup returns CDR1 MDHEN and CDR2 SYDVKM. This CDR3 is built from 12 residues. The V end was cut by 8 bases, the J end by 2 bases, with 10 bases between. The sample comprised PBMCs. The chain recombines TRBV28 with TRBJ2-7, with D possibly being TRBD2 (6 bases). This receptor was taken from a woman under 40 in good health and CMV-seropositive. The CDR3 nucleotides are TGTGCCAGCGAGACGGGAGCCTACGAGCAGTACTTC. Translating gives CASETGAYEQYF.